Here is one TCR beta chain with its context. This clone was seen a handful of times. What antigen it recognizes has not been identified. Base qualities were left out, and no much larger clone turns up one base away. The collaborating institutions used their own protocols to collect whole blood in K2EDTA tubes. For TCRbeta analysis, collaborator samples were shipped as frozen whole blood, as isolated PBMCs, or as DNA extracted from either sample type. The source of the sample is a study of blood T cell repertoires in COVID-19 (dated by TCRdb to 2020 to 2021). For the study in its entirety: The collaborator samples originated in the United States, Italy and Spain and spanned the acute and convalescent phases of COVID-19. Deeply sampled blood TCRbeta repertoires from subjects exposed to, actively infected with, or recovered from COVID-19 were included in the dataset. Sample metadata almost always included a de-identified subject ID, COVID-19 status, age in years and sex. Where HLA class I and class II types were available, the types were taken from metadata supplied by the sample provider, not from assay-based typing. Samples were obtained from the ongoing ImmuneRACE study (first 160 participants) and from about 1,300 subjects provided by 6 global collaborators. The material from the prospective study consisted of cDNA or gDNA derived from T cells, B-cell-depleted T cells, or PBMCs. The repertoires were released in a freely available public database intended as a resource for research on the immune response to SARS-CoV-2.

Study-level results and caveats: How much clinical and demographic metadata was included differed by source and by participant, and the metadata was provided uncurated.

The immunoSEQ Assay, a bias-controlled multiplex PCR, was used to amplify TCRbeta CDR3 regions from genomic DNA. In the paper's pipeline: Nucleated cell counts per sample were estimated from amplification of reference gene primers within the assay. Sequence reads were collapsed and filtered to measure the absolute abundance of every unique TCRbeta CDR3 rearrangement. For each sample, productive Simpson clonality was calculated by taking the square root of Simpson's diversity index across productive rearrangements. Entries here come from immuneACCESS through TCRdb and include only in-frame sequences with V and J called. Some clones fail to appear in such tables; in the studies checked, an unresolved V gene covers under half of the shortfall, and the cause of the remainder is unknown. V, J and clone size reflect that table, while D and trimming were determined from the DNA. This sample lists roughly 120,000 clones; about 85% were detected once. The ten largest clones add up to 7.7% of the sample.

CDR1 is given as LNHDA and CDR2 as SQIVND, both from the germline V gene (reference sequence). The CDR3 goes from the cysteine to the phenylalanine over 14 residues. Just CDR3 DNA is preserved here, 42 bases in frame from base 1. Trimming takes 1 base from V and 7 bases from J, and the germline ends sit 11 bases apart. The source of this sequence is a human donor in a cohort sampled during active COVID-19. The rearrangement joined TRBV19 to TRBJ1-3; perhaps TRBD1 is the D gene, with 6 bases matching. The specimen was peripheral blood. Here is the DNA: TGTGCCAGTAGTATAGCCGGGACACGGAACACCATATATTTT. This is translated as CASSIAGTRNTIYF.